The 17 T cell receptor beta chains presented below share a single source sample, sequenced in a study of blood T cell dynamics during melanoma immunotherapy. TCRdb's copy holds only in-frame clones and misses some; the assay was immunoSEQ multiplex PCR. The profile shows about 13,000 clones, 89% of them singletons. Documented time point: pre-treatment baseline. This specimen was blood, taken from a patient treated with checkpoint blockade. These receptors all stem from a human donor with melanoma.

The rearrangement uses TRBV28 and TRBJ2-1; the D gene is possibly TRBD2 (7 bases). This CDR3 comprises 16 residues. The V and J ends lost 5 bases and 0 bases respectively, with 14 bases between them. Germline V lookup: CDR1 MDHEN, CDR2 SYDVKM. DNA of the CDR3: TGTGCCAGCAGTGGTCGGGGGGCCAACTCCTACAATGAGCAGTTCTTC. It is translated as CASSGRGANSYNEQFF.

This clone was counted once. The chain joins TRBV11-2 to TRBJ2-7; the match to TRBD2 covers 7 bases. This CDR3 has 16 amino acids. Germline V lookup: CDR1 SGHAT, CDR2 FQNNGV. V lost 0 bases to trimming and J lost 1 base; unmatched junction nucleotides: 6. CDR3 nucleotides: TGTGCCAGCAGCTTAGACCCCTCCGGGGGGTCCTACGAGCAGTACTTC. This encodes CASSLDPSGGSYEQYF.

The chain uses TRBV9 and TRBJ1-1, with 7 bases matching TRBD1. With 3 bases clipped from V and 9 bases from J, the junction kept 14 bases outside the gene matches. Germline assignment: CDR1 SGDLS and CDR2 YYNGEE. The CDR3 is 15 residues long. This CDR3 reads CASSEGGSPTSKAFF. CDR3 DNA: TGTGCCAGCAGCGAAGGGGGCAGCCCAACGTCTAAAGCTTTCTTT.

The J gene is TRBJ2-2, the V gene TRBV19; 10 positions agree with TRBD1. Germline CDR1 LNHDA, CDR2 SQIVND (reference sequence). V gave up 9 bases and J gave up 4 bases; unmatched junction bases: 11. The CDR3 contains 16 residues. The CDR3 here is CASLLRGQGLTGELFF. CDR3 coding DNA: TGTGCCAGCCTCCTTAGGGGACAGGGGCTCACCGGGGAGCTGTTTTTT.

V and J are TRBV14 and TRBJ1-1; D is undetermined. This CDR3 has 13 amino acids. Between the trimmed V and J ends, which lost 1 base and 8 bases, there was a span of 11 bases. CDR1 and CDR2 (germline): SGHDN, FVKESK. The CDR3 region is CASSQGRGREAFF. The CDR3, as DNA: TGTGCCAGCAGCCAAGGACGGGGTAGGGAAGCTTTCTTT.

The V and J genes are TRBV10-2 and TRBJ2-5; possibly TRBD1 for D (7 bases). This CDR3 spans 12 amino acids. Germline-derived CDR1 and CDR2 are WSHSY and SAAADI. V lost 5 bases and J 4 bases, leaving 8 bases between the germline ends. This CDR3 is CASSQGGETQYF. The CDR3, as DNA: TGCGCCAGCAGTCAGGGGGGAGAGACCCAGTACTTC.

This chain links TRBV2 with TRBJ1-1; perhaps TRBD1 as D (6 bases). The CDR3 length is 15 residues. Germline V gives CDR1 SNHLY, CDR2 FYNNEI. V was cut by 0 bases and J by 5 bases, with 13 bases left in between. In DNA form, the CDR3 reads TGTGCCAGCAGTGAAGCGCTTCAGGGGTTGACTGAAGCTTTCTTT. It encodes CASSEALQGLTEAFF.

The rearrangement joins TRBV10-3 to TRBJ2-7, with D perhaps matching TRBD1 (6 bases). Trimming left V 3 bases short and J 5 bases short, with 11 bases between. CDR1 is ENHRY, CDR2 SYGVKD, per germline. The CDR3 is 13 residues long. The CDR3 loop is CAISDPGDNEQYF. CDR3 DNA sequence: TGTGCCATCAGTGACCCTGGGGACAACGAGCAGTACTTC.

DNA for the CDR3: TGCGCCAGCAGCCAAGATCCGGGACTTTCCTACAATGAGCAGTTCTTC. Translation gives CASSQDPGLSYNEQFF. The V gene is TRBV4-3, the J gene TRBJ2-1, with D possibly being TRBD2 (6 bases). This CDR3 contains 16 residues. The germline CDR1 and CDR2 sequences are LGHNA and YSLEER. Trimming pared 0 bases from V and 1 base from J, leaving 10 bases between.

The genes are TRBV19 and TRBJ1-5; maybe TRBD1 (6 bases). Germline CDR1 LNHDA, CDR2 SQIVND (reference sequence). The CDR3 spans 15 residues. With 3 bases removed from V and 5 bases from J, the gap between germline ends came to 14 bases. The CDR3 reads CASSIYRAIHQPQHF. CDR3 DNA sequence: TGTGCCAGTAGTATTTACAGGGCGATCCATCAGCCCCAGCATTTT.

The chain carries TRBV11-2 and TRBJ2-2; 11 bases fit TRBD2. V lost 5 bases and J lost 0; bases outside the gene matches: 2. The CDR3 is 16 residues long. Germline CDR1 SGHAT, CDR2 FQNNGV. The CDR3 is CASSTTSGANTGELFF. Written as DNA, the CDR3 is TGTGCCAGCAGCACGACTAGCGGGGCGAACACCGGGGAGCTGTTTTTT.

The chain is built from TRBV6-1 and TRBJ2-3; 7 nucleotides line up with TRBD1. Looked up from germline, CDR1 is MNHNS and CDR2 is SASEGT. V gave up 7 bases and J gave up 6 bases; unmatched junction bases: 7. This CDR3 is built from 13 residues. The CDR3 spells CASTITGVDTQYF. The DNA for the CDR3 is TGTGCCAGCACAATAACAGGGGTCGATACGCAGTATTTT.

This chain connects TRBV19 to TRBJ2-6; D is unclear. The germline gives CDR1 LNHDA, CDR2 SQIVND (reference sequence). This CDR3 spans 14 amino acids. The germline V and J ends were trimmed by 5 bases and 2 bases, with 7 bases remaining between them. CDR3 region: CASSLAAGANVLTF. The CDR3 region has the DNA TGTGCCAGTAGTCTGGCAGCTGGGGCCAACGTCCTGACTTTC.

Only a few counts were recorded for this clone. The V and J genes are TRBV19 and TRBJ2-6, with D possibly being TRBD2 (5 bases). This CDR3 is built from 12 residues. Trimming stripped 8 bases from V and 13 bases from J, with 15 bases between. Per the germline V gene, CDR1 is LNHDA and CDR2 is SQIVND (reference sequence). CDR3 nucleotides: TGTGCCAGTGCTTCAGCAAGAGGGGTCCTGACTTTC. Protein: CASASARGVLTF.

This chain uses TRBV2 with TRBJ1-5, with unresolved D. This CDR3 spans 17 amino acids. The germline V gene encodes CDR1 SNHLY and CDR2 FYNNEI. The V end was cut by 4 bases, the J end by 0 bases, with 16 bases between. The DNA of the CDR3 is TGTGCCAGCAGTGCATTCGTAGGGATGGATAGCAATCAGCCCCAGCATTTT. Its protein product is CASSAFVGMDSNQPQHF.

The chain employs TRBV6-5 and TRBJ1-3; 8 bases match TRBD1. V shed 2 bases and J 2 bases; nucleotides not matched to a gene: 2. CDR3 length equals 15 residues. Germline V gives CDR1 MNHEY, CDR2 SVGAGI. The chain's CDR3 is CASSYDRGTGNTIYF. The CDR3 DNA follows: TGTGCCAGCAGTTACGACAGGGGAACTGGAAACACCATATATTTT.

This chain links TRBV20-1 with TRBJ1-1; D perhaps matches TRBD1 (5 bases). The V gene lost 1 base and the J gene lost 10 bases, with 10 bases spanning the gap. This CDR3 contains 11 residues. Germline loops: CDR1 DFQATT, CDR2 SNEGSKA (reference sequence). The CDR3 spells CSARVGGGAFF. DNA of the CDR3: TGCAGTGCTAGAGTTGGCGGGGGAGCTTTCTTT.